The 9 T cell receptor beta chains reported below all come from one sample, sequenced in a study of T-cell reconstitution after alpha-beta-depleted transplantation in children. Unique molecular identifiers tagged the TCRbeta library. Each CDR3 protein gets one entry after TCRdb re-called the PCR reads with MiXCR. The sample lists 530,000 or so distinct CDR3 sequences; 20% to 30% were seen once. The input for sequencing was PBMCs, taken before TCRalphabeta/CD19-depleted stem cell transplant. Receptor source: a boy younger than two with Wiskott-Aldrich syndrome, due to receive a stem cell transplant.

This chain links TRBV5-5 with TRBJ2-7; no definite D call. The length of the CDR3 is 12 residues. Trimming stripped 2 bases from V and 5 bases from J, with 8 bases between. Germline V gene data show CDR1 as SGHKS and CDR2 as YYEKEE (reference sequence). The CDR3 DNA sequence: TGTGCCAGCAGCTTCGCAAGGGACGAGCAGTACTTC. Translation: CASSFARDEQYF.

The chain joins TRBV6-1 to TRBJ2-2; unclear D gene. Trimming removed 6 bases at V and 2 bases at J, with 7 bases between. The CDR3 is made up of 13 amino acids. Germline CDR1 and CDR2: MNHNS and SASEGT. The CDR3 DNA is TGTGCCAGCAGGAGGATAAACACCGGGGAGCTGTTTTTT. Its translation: CASRRINTGELFF.

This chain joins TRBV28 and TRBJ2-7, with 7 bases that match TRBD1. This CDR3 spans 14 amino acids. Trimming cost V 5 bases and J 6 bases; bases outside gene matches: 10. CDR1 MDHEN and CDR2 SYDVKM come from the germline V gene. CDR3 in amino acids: CASSQDRVECEQYF. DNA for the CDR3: TGTGCCAGCAGTCAAGACAGGGTTGAATGCGAGCAGTACTTC. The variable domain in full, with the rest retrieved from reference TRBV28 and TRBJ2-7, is DVKVTQSSRYLVKRTGEKVFLECVQDMDHENMFWYRQDPGLGLRLIYFSYDVKMKEKGDIPEGYSVSREKKERFSLILESASTNQTSMYLCASSQDRVECEQYFGPGTRLTVT.

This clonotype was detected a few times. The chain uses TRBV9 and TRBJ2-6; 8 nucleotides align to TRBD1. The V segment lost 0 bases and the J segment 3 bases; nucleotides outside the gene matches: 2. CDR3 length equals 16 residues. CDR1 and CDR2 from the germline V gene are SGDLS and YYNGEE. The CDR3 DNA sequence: TGTGCCAGCAGCGTAGCAGGGGGCGTTGGGGCCAACGTCCTGACTTTC. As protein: CASSVAGGVGANVLTF.

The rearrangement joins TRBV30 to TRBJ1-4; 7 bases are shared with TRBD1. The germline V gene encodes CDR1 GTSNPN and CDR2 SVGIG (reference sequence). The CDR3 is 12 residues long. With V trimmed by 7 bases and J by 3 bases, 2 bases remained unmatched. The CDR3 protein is CASGTANEKLFF. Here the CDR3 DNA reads TGTGCCTCCGGGACAGCTAATGAAAAACTGTTTTTT.

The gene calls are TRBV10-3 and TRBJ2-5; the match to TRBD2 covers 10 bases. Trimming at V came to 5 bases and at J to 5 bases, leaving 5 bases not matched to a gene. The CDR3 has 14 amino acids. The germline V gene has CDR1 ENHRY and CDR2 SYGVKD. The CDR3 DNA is TGTGCCATCAGTAAAACGGGACTAGCGGAGACCCAGTACTTC. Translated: CAISKTGLAETQYF.

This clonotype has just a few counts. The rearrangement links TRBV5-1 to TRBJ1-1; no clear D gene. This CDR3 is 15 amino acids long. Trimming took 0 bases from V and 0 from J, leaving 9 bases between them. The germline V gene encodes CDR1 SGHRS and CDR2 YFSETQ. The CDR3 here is CASSLAAGMNTEAFF. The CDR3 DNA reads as TGCGCCAGCAGCTTGGCTGCGGGGATGAACACTGAAGCTTTCTTT.

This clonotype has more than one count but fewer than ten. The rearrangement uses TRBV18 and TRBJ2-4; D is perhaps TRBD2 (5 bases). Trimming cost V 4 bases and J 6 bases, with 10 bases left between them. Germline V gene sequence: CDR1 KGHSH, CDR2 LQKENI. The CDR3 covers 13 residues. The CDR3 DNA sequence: TGTGCCAGCTCACAAGGTAGCGCAAACATTCAGTACTTC. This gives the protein CASSQGSANIQYF.

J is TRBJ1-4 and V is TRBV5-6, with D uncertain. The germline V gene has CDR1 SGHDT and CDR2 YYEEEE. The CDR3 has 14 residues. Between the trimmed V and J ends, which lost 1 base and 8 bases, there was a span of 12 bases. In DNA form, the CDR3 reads TGTGCCAGCAGCTTGAGTGGATCTGGGGAAAAACTGTTTTTT. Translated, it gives CASSLSGSGEKLFF.